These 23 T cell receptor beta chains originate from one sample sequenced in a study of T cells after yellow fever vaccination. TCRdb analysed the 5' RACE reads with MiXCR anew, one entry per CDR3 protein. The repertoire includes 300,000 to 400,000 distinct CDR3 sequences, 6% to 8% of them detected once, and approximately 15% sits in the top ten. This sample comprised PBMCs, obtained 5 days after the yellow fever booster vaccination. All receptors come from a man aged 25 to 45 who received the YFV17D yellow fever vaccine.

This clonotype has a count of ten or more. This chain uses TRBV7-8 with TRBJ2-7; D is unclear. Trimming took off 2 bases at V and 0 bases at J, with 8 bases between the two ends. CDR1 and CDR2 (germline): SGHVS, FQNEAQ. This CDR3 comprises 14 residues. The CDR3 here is CASSLHRTSYEQYF. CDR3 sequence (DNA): TGTGCCAGCAGCTTACACAGAACCTCCTACGAGCAGTACTTC.

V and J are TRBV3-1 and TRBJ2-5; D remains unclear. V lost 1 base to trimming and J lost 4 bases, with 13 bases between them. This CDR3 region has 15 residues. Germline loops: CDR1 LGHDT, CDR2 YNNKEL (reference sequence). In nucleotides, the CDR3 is TGTGCCAGCAGCCAAGGGCTACCACCTCGAGAGACCCAGTACTTC. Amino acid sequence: CASSQGLPPRETQYF.

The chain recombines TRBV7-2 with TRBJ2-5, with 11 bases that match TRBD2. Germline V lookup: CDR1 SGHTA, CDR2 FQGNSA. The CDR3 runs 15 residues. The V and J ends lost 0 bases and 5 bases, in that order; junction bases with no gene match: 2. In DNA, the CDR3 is TGTGCCAGCAGCTTAGCGGGACTAGCGGACGAGACCCAGTACTTC. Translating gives CASSLAGLADETQYF.

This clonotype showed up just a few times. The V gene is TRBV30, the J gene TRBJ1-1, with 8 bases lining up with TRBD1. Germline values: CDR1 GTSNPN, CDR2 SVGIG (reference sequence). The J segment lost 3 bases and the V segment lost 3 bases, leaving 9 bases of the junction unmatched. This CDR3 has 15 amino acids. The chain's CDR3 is CAWSPQGGRDTEAFF. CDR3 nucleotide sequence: TGTGCCTGGAGCCCACAGGGGGGGAGAGACACTGAAGCTTTCTTT.

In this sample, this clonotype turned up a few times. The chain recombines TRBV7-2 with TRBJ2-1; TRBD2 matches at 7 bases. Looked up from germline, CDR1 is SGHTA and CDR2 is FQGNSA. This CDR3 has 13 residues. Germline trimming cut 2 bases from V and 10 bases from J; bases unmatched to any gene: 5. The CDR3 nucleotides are TGTGCCAGCAGCTTAACTAGCGTGCAAGAGCAGTTCTTC. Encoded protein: CASSLTSVQEQFF.

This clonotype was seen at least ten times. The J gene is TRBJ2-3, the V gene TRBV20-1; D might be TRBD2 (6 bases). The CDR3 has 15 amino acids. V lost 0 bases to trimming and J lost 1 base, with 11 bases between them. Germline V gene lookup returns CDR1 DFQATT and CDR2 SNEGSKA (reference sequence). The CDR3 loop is CSARDPGERTDTQYF. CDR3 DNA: TGCAGTGCTAGAGATCCGGGAGAGCGCACAGATACGCAGTATTTT.

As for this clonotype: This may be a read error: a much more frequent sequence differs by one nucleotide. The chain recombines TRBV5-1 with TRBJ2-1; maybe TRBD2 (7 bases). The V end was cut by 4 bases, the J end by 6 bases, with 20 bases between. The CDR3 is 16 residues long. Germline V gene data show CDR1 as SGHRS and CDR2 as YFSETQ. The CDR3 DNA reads TGCGCCAGCAGCCCACAGGGAAGCGGGATTGGCAATGAGCAGTTCTTC. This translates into CASSPQGSGIGNEQFF.

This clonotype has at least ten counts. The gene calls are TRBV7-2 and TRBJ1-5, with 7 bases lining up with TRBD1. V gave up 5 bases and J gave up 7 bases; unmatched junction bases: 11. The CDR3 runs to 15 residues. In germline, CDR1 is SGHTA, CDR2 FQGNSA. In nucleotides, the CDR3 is TGTGCCAGCAGCGCTAGACAGGGCTTAGGGCAGCCCCAGCATTTT. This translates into CASSARQGLGQPQHF.

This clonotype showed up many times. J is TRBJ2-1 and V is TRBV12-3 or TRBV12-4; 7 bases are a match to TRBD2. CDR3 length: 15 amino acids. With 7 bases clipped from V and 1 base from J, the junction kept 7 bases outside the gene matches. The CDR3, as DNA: TGTGCCAGCAACCCCCCGCGGGGGTCCTACAATGAGCAGTTCTTC. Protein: CASNPPRGSYNEQFF.

The CDR3 sequence is CSAAGIGGNSNTQYF. The DNA of the CDR3 is TGCAGTGCTGCCGGAATCGGGGGAAATTCAAATACGCAGTATTTT. The chain links TRBV20-1 to TRBJ2-3; TRBD2 is a possible D gene (6 bases). Deletions cut 5 bases from V and 7 bases from J, with 22 bases between. The germline V gene encodes CDR1 DFQATT and CDR2 SNEGSKA (reference sequence). This CDR3 has 15 amino acids.

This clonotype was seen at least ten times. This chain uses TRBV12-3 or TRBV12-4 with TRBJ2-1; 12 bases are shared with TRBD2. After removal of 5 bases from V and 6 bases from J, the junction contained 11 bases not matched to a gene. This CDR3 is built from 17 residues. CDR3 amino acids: CASSESLTSGRINEQFF. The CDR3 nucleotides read TGTGCCAGCAGTGAGTCCCTAACTAGCGGGAGGATCAATGAGCAGTTCTTC.

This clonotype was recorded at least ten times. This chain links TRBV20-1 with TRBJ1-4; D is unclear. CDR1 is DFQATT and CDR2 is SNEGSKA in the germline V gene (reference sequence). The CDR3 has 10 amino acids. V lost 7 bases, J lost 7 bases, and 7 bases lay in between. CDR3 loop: CSGYGEKLFF. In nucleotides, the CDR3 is TGCAGTGGGTACGGTGAAAAACTGTTTTTT.

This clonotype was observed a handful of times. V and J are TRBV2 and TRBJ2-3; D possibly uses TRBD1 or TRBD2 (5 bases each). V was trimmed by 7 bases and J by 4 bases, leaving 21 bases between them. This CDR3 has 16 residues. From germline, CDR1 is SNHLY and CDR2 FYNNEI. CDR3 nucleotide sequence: TGTGCCAGCACCACCGGGGACCTAGGCGGCTCAGATACGCAGTATTTT. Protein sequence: CASTTGDLGGSDTQYF. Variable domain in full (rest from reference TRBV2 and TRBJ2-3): EPEVTQTPSHQVTQMGQEVILRCVPISNHLYFYWYRQILGQKVEFLVSFYNNEISEKSEIFDDQFSVERPDGSNFTLKIRSTKLEDSAMYFCASTTGDLGGSDTQYFGPGTRLTVL.

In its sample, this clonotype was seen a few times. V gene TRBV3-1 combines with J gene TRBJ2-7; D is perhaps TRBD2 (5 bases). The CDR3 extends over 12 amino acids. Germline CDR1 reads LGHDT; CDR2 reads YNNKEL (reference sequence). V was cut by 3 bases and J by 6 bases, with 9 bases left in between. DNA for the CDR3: TGTGCCAGCAGCCACGGGATTGCCGAGCAGTACTTC. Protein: CASSHGIAEQYF.

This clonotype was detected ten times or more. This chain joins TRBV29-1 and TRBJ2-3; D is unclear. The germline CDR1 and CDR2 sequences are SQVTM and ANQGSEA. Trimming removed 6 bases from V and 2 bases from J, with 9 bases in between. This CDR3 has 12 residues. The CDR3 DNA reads TGCAGCGTCCCTAGTGACACAGATACGCAGTATTTT. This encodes CSVPSDTDTQYF.

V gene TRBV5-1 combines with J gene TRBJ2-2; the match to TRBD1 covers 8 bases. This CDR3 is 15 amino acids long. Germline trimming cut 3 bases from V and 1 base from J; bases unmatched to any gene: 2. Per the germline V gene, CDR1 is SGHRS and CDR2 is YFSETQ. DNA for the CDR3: TGCGCCAGCAGCTCAGGGGGCCTGAACACCGGGGAGCTGTTTTTT. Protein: CASSSGGLNTGELFF.

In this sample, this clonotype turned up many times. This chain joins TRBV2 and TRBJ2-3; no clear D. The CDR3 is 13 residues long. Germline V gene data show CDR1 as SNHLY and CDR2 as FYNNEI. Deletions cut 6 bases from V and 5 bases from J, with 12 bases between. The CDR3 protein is CASSKGVKDTQYF. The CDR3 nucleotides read TGTGCCAGCAGCAAAGGAGTGAAAGATACGCAGTATTTT. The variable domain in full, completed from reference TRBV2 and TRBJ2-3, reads EPEVTQTPSHQVTQMGQEVILRCVPISNHLYFYWYRQILGQKVEFLVSFYNNEISEKSEIFDDQFSVERPDGSNFTLKIRSTKLEDSAMYFCASSKGVKDTQYFGPGTRLTVL.

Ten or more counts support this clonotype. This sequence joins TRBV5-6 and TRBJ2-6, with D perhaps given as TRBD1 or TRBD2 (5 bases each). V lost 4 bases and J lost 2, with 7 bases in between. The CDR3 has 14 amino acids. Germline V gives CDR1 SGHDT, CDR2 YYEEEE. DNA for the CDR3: TGTGCCAGCAGCCGGGACCCTGGGGCCAACGTCCTGACTTTC. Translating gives CASSRDPGANVLTF.

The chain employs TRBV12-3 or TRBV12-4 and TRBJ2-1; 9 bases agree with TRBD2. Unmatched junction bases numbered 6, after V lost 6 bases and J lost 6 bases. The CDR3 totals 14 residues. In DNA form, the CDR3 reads TGTGCCAGCAGAGTAGCGGGAGCCCCCAATGAGCAGTTCTTC. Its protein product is CASRVAGAPNEQFF.

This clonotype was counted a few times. The CDR3 region has the DNA TGTGCCAGCGGGATTAGCGGGGACGGCACAGATACGCAGTATTTT. This gives the protein CASGISGDGTDTQYF. The gene calls are TRBV5-4 and TRBJ2-3; 8 nucleotides align to TRBD2. Germline loops: CDR1 SGHNT, CDR2 YYREEE (reference sequence). Unmatched junction bases numbered 8, after V lost 7 bases and J lost 1 base. CDR3 length equals 15 residues.

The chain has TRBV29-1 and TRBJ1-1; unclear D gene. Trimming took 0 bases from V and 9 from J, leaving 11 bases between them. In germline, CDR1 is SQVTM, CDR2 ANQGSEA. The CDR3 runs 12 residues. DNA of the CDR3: TGCAGCGTTGAAGATTCGGGGAAACAAGCTTTCTTT. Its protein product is CSVEDSGKQAFF.

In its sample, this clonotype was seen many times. This chain's CDR3 is CASSGFTEAFF. In nucleotides, the CDR3 is TGTGCCAGCAGCGGGTTTACTGAAGCTTTCTTT. The V call is TRBV11-2, the J call TRBJ1-1, with unresolved D. CDR1 and CDR2 (germline): SGHAT, FQNNGV. The CDR3 covers 11 residues. V lost 5 bases, J lost 5 bases, and 6 bases lay in between.

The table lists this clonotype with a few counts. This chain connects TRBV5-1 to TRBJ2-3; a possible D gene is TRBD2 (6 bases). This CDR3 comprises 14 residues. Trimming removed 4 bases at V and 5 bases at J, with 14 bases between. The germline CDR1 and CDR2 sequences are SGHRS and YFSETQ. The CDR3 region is CASSLGLARDTQYF. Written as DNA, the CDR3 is TGCGCCAGCAGCCTGGGCCTAGCGAGAGATACGCAGTATTTT.